This T cell receptor beta chain was documented in a study of T cell responses to AZD1222 COVID-19 vaccine. Measured with immunoSEQ multiplex PCR; TCRdb has only the in-frame clones, and not every one. In the table there are about 89,000 clones, about 86% of which are singletons. The CDR3 runs to 14 residues. Per germline, CDR1 LGHNA and CDR2 YNFKEQ. V was clipped by 0 bases and J by 7 bases, with 12 bases between them. This receptor was identified in an adult who received the AZD1222 COVID-19 vaccine. The sample was peripheral blood, taken 28 days after the second AZD1222 dose. J is TRBJ2-5 and V is TRBV4-2; D uncertain. The chain's CDR3 is CASSQESESGTQYF. CDR3 nucleotides: TGTGCCAGCAGCCAAGAGTCCGAGTCCGGGACCCAGTACTTC.